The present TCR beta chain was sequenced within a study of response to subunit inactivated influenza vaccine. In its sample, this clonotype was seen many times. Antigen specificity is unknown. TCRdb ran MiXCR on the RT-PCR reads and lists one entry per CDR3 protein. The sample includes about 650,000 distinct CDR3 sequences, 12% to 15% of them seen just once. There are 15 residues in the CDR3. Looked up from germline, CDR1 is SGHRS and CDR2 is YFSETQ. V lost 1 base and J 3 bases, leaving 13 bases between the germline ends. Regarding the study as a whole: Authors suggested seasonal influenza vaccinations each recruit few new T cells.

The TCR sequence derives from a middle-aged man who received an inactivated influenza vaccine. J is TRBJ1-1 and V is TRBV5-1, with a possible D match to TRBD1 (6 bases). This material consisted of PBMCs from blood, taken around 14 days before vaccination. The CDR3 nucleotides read TGCGCCAGCAGCTTGATGTGGGACACCTACACTGAAGCTTTCTTT. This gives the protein CASSLMWDTYTEAFF. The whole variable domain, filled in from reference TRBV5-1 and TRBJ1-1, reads KAGVTQTPRYLIKTRGQQVTLSCSPISGHRSVSWYQQTPGQGLQFLFEYFSETQRNKGNFPGRFSGRQFSNSRSEMNVSTLELGDSALYLCASSLMWDTYTEAFFGQGTRLTVV.